The source of this T cell receptor (beta chain) is a study of T cells in women clearing cervical HPV infection (dated by TCRdb to between 2018 and 2020). Background on the whole study: The cases were some 25 women with histologically confirmed HPV16-related CIN3 or worse, and 2 of these cases were invasive cancers. Blood from cases was collected at the visit at which the lesion was first identified, whereas blood from controls was collected once infection was no longer detected. As quality controls, five blinded duplicates were added to each group, bringing the total to approximately 60 samples made up of roughly 50 participants and around 10 replicates. Among cases, blood sampling came a median of about 150 days after lesion detection, with an interquartile range of about 85 to 200 days. The approximately 26 controls were women who cleared a single incident HPV16 infection within 12 months without developing precancer or cancer. Median age was about 35 years in cases versus around 40 in controls, and baseline characteristics did not differ significantly. Cases were matched to controls by age within five years and by the year the sample was collected. An exploratory proof-of-principle case-control study, nested within the Guanacaste HPV Natural History Study in Costa Rica, was conducted to compare TCR repertoires across cervical HPV16 outcomes. The parent cohort enrolled 10,000 or so women aged 18 or older in Guanacaste, Costa Rica, during about 1992 to 1995 and followed them for six to eight years. HLA typing was available for only a few women, so HLA type could not be excluded as a confounder. Beyond this particular receptor, the publication reports: CIN3+ cases had significantly higher TCR repertoire richness than controls across sequencing depths, but evenness did not differ between the groups. T-cell numbers per sample were unknown, so richness differences could reflect varying T-cell content rather than repertoire biology. Cases were distinguished from controls with an estimated AUC of roughly 0.82 by random forest classifiers combining richness and V gene abundances. The cross-sectional design could not show whether the associations came before the infection or were a result of it, and neither effector/memory subsets nor HPV-specific T cells were isolated. Cases had lower TRBV6-7 relative abundance than controls (about 0.1% versus 0.15%; Bonferroni P = 0.0008).

CDR1 DFQATT and CDR2 SNEGSKA were looked up in the germline V gene (reference sequence). The CDR3 numbers 21 residues from cysteine through phenylalanine. The 54 bases shown cover part of the CDR3, and their frame starts at base 1. V is pruned by 2 bases and J by 0 bases, leaving 22 bases of the junction without a gene match. As to this clone: Its antigen remains undetermined. The read finishes 3 residues shy of the CDR3 end, and the germline J gene is used to complete it.

Every participant had a single incident cervical HPV16 infection, and prevalent HPV16 infections were excluded. Cervical HPV DNA was detected with MY09/MY11 PCR, and genotyping was done by dot-blot hybridization. Fifteen mL of heparinized blood were centrifuged, and the buffy coat was aliquoted, frozen at -30°C, then stored at -80°C. QIAGEN kits were used to extract genomic DNA from the buffy coat specimens. TCR beta CDR3 regions were amplified by multiplex PCR from an average of roughly 1,300 ng genomic DNA per sample using the immunoSEQ assay. To correct primer bias, the assay used a complete synthetic TCR repertoire to set an amplification baseline. The amplicons were sequenced on the Illumina platform. In the original analysis: Sequences were error-corrected by clustering with frequency ratios and a modified nearest-neighbor algorithm and were then analyzed in the immunoSEQ Analyzer with IMGT gene definitions. TCR richness and evenness were averaged over 20 rarefaction repeats at each rarefaction depth, excluding samples with fewer sequences than the depth. Wilcoxon rank sum tests with FDR correction were used to compare relative abundances of V, D and J genes between the groups. Blinded duplicates gave an intraclass correlation of 95.6% for TCR richness and an average of around 83% across 66 gene segments. TCRdb retrieved this table from immuneACCESS and kept in-frame rearrangements only. Not all clones are present; in checked studies, unresolved V genes account for under half, and no reason is known for the remainder. The V and J calls and clone size come from that table; D and trimming were worked out from the DNA. The table for this sample records under 20,000 clones. The ten largest make up about 3.3% of the sample.

Recombination linked TRBV20-1 to TRBJ2-5; the central 9 bases match TRBD2. Material: blood buffy coat. The source is a woman between 18 and 70 years old with a cervical HPV16 infection that either progressed to CIN3+ or cleared (not recorded which). CDR3 bases read: TGCAGTGCTAGAATTTTGTTGGAACTAGCGGGCGATCTCCTTTACCAAGAGACC. This is translated as CSARILLELAGDLLYQET. The full CDR3 is CSARILLELAGDLLYQETQYF.